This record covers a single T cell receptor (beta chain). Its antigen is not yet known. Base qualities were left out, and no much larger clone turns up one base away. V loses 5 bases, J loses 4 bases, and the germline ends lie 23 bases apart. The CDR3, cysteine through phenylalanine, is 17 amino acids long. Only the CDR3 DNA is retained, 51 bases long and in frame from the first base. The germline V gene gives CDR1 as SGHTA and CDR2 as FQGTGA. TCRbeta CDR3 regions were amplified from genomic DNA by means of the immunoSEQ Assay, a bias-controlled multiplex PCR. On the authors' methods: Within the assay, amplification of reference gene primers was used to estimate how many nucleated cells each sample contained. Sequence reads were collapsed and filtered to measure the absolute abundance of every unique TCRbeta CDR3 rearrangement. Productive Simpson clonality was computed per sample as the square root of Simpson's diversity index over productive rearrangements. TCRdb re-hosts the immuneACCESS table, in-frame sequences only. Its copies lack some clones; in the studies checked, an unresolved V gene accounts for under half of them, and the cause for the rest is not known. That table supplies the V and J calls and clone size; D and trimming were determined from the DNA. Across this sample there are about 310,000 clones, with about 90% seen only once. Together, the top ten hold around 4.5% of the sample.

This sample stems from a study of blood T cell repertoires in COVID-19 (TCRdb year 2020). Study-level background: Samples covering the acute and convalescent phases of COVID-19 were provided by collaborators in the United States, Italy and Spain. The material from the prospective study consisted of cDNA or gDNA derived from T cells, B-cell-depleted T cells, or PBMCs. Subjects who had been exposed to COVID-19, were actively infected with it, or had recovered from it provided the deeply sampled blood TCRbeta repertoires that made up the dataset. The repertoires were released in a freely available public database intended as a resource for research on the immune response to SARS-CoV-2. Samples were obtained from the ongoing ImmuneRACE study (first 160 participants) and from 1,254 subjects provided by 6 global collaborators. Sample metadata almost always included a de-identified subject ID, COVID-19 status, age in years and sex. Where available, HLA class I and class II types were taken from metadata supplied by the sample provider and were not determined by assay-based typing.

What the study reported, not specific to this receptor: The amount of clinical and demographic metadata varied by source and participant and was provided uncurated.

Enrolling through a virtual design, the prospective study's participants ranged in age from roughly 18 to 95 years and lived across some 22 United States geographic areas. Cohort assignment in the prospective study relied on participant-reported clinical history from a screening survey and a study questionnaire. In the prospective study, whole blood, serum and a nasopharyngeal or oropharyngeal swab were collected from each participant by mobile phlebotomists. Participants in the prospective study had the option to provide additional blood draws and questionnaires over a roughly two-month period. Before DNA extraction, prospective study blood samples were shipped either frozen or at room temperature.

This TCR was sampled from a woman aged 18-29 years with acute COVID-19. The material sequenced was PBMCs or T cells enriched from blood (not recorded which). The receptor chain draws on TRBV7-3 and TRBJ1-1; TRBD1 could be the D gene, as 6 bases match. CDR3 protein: CASSVNARSGGLTEAFF. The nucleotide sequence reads TGTGCCAGCAGCGTTAATGCCCGCTCGGGGGGGCTCACTGAAGCTTTCTTT.